The 2 T cell receptor beta chains reported below all come from one sample, sequenced in a study of T cell repertoires in aging, cancer and after chemotherapy (dated by TCRdb to about 2019). Data came from an Illumina MiSeq. Multiplex touch-down PCR with a mixed TRB-A/B primer pool was used to amplify rearranged TRB sequences covering the V, D and J segments. TCRdb cleaned the public reads at Q25 with fastp, built clones with MiXCR and kept in-frame beta chains. Each CDR3 protein gets just one entry, which takes the most common genes and DNA from the rows behind it. This sample has fewer than 8,500 distinct CDR3 sequences in its table, and roughly 29% of those were observed once. In total, the top ten clones hold about 64% of the sample. Instead of sorted cells or RNA, genomic DNA extracted from peripheral blood served as the source for amplifying TCR beta rearrangements. Sequenced input: blood. These TCRs come from a human donor with a blood cancer. The donor label of this sample is uncertain.

This chain links TRBV20-1 with TRBJ2-1; 10 positions match TRBD2. This CDR3 contains 14 residues. Trimming cost V 4 bases and J 4 bases; bases outside gene matches: 4. In germline, CDR1 is DFQATT, CDR2 SNEGSKA (reference sequence). The CDR3 DNA reads TGCAGTGCTAAGCGGGGGGGCTCATACAATGAGCAGTTCTTC. Protein: CSAKRGGSYNEQFF.

DNA of the CDR3: TGTGCCAGCAGATACGGCATCGGAGGCTACACCTTC. This encodes CASRYGIGGYTF. The V call is TRBV6-5, the J call TRBJ1-2; D not resolved. The CDR3 runs 12 residues. Between the trimmed V and J ends, which lost 6 bases and 8 bases, there was a span of 13 bases. Looked up from germline, CDR1 is MNHEY and CDR2 is SVGAGI.